The sequence of this TCR beta chain was determined in a study of T-cell reconstitution after alpha-beta-depleted transplantation in children. General study results and limits: Two months or so post-transplant, alpha-beta T cells reportedly derived from several hundred expanded graft clones.

Germline V CDR1 and CDR2: MNHEY, SVGEGT. The CDR3 totals 13 residues. V dropped 3 bases and J dropped 4 bases, with 7 bases sitting between them. Unique molecular identifiers were used in preparing the TCRbeta library. TCRdb passed the PCR reads through MiXCR, listing each CDR3 protein once. Counted here are about 900,000 distinct CDR3 sequences, 25% to 30% occurring once; the ten biggest clones make up roughly 30%. Comments on this clonotype: Its specificity is unknown.

The sequencing used PBMCs, mostly from graft donor cells, collected 360 days after TCRalphabeta/CD19-depleted stem cell transplant. This TCR was sampled from a boy younger than two who had a stem cell transplant for SCID, so the T cells may come from the graft donor. The rearrangement links TRBV6-2 or TRBV6-3 to TRBJ1-5; D ambiguous. The CDR3 sequence is CASSYVGNQPQHF. The CDR3 DNA reads TGTGCCAGCAGTTATGTCGGAAATCAGCCCCAGCATTTT.